Presented here are 16 T cell receptor beta chains from one specimen sequenced in a study of T-cell memory formation after mild COVID-19 (dated by TCRdb to the early 2020s). The library was obtained by 5' RACE. The reads were generated on an Illumina NovaSeq 6000. TCRdb ran its own pipeline on the public reads, namely fastp trimming at Q25 and MiXCR clone calling, and kept in-frame beta chains. Rows with one shared CDR3 protein collapse into an entry with the most common genes and DNA. The sample table holds under 300,000 distinct CDR3 sequences, of which roughly 15% were seen once. Together, the top ten hold 3% to 4.5% of the sample. Input material: PBMCs or a T cell subset sorted from them (not recorded which). The origin of the receptors is a man younger than 35 who had mild COVID-19 (a few samples of this study predate the infection). The sample titles of this study are shuffled in the database, so cell type and time point are left out; the donor was told from shared clones.

V is TRBV12-3 or TRBV12-4 and J is TRBJ2-1, with D unclear. The V and J ends lost 5 bases and 7 bases respectively, with 12 bases between them. This CDR3 has 13 residues. The DNA of the CDR3 is TGTGCCAGCAGTCCGACTCGCAGGAATGAGCAGTTCTTC. Translated: CASSPTRRNEQFF.

This clonotype turned up a few times. The genes are TRBV7-9 and TRBJ1-3; the D gene is possibly TRBD1 (5 bases). V was clipped by 5 bases and J by 0 bases, with 17 bases between them. Germline-derived CDR1 and CDR2 are SEHNR and FQNEAQ (reference sequence). The CDR3 runs 17 residues. The DNA of the CDR3 is TGTGCCAGCAGCCCACGAGCAGGGCAAATCTCTGGAAACACCATATATTTT. This sequence encodes CASSPRAGQISGNTIYF.

This clonotype was seen only a few times. CDR3 in DNA: TGTGCCAGCAGCTTCGAGAGGGGCAATGAGCAGTTCTTC. Amino acids: CASSFERGNEQFF. The gene calls are TRBV7-2 and TRBJ2-1, with D possibly called TRBD1 or TRBD2 (5 bases each). Germline CDR1 and CDR2: SGHTA and FQGNSA. Trimming pared 3 bases from V and 6 bases from J, leaving 9 bases between. The CDR3 runs to 13 residues.

This clonotype was detected ten times or more. The chain uses TRBV7-2 and TRBJ2-3; the D gene is possibly TRBD2 (5 bases). With 3 bases removed from V and 1 base from J, the gap between germline ends came to 5 bases. CDR3 length: 13 amino acids. In germline, CDR1 is SGHTA, CDR2 FQGNSA. The CDR3 here is CASSFGGTDTQYF. Written as DNA, the CDR3 is TGTGCCAGCAGCTTCGGGGGCACAGATACGCAGTATTTT.

This chain uses TRBV18 with TRBJ2-5; 8 positions match TRBD2. Per germline, CDR1 KGHSH and CDR2 LQKENI. Unmatched junction bases numbered 10, after V lost 6 bases and J lost 4 bases. This CDR3 is built from 15 residues. CDR3 in amino acids: CASSPVAGNGETQYF. CDR3 in DNA: TGTGCCAGCTCTCCGGTAGCGGGGAACGGAGAGACCCAGTACTTC. The full variable domain, its missing parts supplied by reference TRBV18 and TRBJ2-5, is NAGVMQNPRHLVRRRGQEARLRCSPMKGHSHVYWYRQLPEEGLKFMVYLQKENIIDESGMPKERFSAEFPKEGPSILRIQQVVRGDSAAYFCASSPVAGNGETQYFGPGTRLLVL.

In this sample, this clonotype turned up a few times. V is TRBV7-2 and J is TRBJ1-1, with no clear D. CDR1 is SGHTA, CDR2 FQGNSA, per germline. V was clipped by 6 bases and J by 1 base, with 15 bases between them. CDR3 length: 15 residues. Here the CDR3 reads CASRPVSTSNTEAFF. The CDR3 nucleotides are TGTGCCAGCAGGCCCGTTTCAACATCGAACACTGAAGCTTTCTTT.

This clonotype was observed a few times. The V and J genes are TRBV5-1 and TRBJ1-5, with unresolved D. This CDR3 comprises 14 residues. V was shortened by 0 bases and J by 5 bases, with 9 bases between the two germline ends. Germline V lookup: CDR1 SGHRS, CDR2 YFSETQ. The CDR3 loop is CASSLDGIYQPQHF. CDR3 bases: TGCGCCAGCAGCTTGGACGGGATCTATCAGCCCCAGCATTTT.

This clonotype has a handful of counts. The chain combines TRBV15 with TRBJ2-1; 9 nucleotides align to TRBD2. There are 15 residues in the CDR3. Germline V gene data show CDR1 as LNHNV and CDR2 as YYDKDF (reference sequence). The V segment lost 4 bases and the J segment 8 bases; nucleotides outside the gene matches: 9. CDR3 residues: CATSKGASGVDEQFF. The DNA of the CDR3 is TGTGCCACCAGCAAGGGGGCTAGCGGGGTGGATGAGCAGTTCTTC.

The genes are TRBV5-4 and TRBJ1-6; 7 bases are shared with TRBD1. The J segment lost 9 bases and the V segment lost 4 bases, leaving 7 bases of the junction unmatched. Germline V gives CDR1 SGHNT, CDR2 YYREEE (reference sequence). The CDR3 is made up of 14 amino acids. CDR3 residues: CASSPDRVRSPLHF. The CDR3 nucleotides read TGTGCCAGCAGCCCCGACAGGGTTCGTTCACCCCTCCACTTT.

The table lists this clonotype with many counts. The V gene is TRBV28, the J gene TRBJ1-6; tentatively, D is TRBD1 (6 bases). Germline V gives CDR1 MDHEN, CDR2 SYDVKM. V lost 6 bases and J 6 bases, leaving 15 bases between the germline ends. The CDR3 spans 15 residues. The CDR3 loop is CASSPMGALNSPLHF. CDR3 DNA: TGTGCCAGCAGCCCGATGGGGGCGCTTAATTCACCCCTCCACTTT.

The chain recombines TRBV7-2 with TRBJ2-3, with D possibly TRBD1 on 5 matching bases. V gave up 3 bases and J gave up 2 bases, with 9 bases separating them. Germline V gene lookup returns CDR1 SGHTA and CDR2 FQGNSA. The CDR3 is 14 residues long. The CDR3 loop is CASSFGADTDTQYF. The CDR3 region has the DNA TGTGCCAGCAGCTTTGGGGCGGACACAGATACGCAGTATTTT.

The chain carries TRBV5-1 and TRBJ2-2, with D perhaps assigned TRBD1 or TRBD2 (6 bases each). The ends were cut back, 4 bases at V and 6 bases at J, with 13 bases in the middle. Per the germline V gene, CDR1 is SGHRS and CDR2 is YFSETQ. The CDR3 covers 14 residues. The CDR3 sequence: CASSRGDDSGELFF. CDR3 nucleotide sequence: TGCGCCAGCAGCAGGGGGGATGACTCCGGGGAGCTGTTTTTT.

Only a few counts were recorded for this clonotype. In DNA, the CDR3 is TGCAGCGTTGTGGCCAGTCCGAGCACAGATACGCAGTATTTT. It encodes CSVVASPSTDTQYF. This rearrangement joins TRBV29-1 to TRBJ2-3; unclear D gene. Germline assignment: CDR1 SQVTM and CDR2 ANQGSEA. CDR3 length equals 14 residues. V lost 4 bases and J lost 0, with 11 bases in between.

This clonotype was recorded many times. CDR3 in amino acids: CSVLQHYNEQFF. CDR3 coding DNA: TGCAGCGTTTTACAGCACTACAATGAGCAGTTCTTC. The chain recombines TRBV29-1 with TRBJ2-1; D not resolved. This CDR3 is 12 amino acids long. Trimming removed 5 bases at V and 3 bases at J, with 8 bases between. Germline CDR1 reads SQVTM; CDR2 reads ANQGSEA.

V usage is TRBV4-2 and J usage is TRBJ2-1, with TRBD1 matching 8 bases. Per the germline V gene, CDR1 is LGHNA and CDR2 is YNFKEQ. The trim removed 0 bases at V and 9 bases at J, leaving 4 bases unmatched. CDR3 length: 14 amino acids. In DNA, the CDR3 is TGTGCCAGCAGCCAAGATCAGGGGGCTGGTGAGCAGTTCTTC. Translating it yields CASSQDQGAGEQFF.

This clonotype was counted at least ten times. The CDR3 reads CASSLDGTGTYEQYF. In DNA form, the CDR3 reads TGTGCCAGCAGCTTAGATGGGACAGGTACCTACGAGCAGTACTTC. This sequence joins TRBV11-2 and TRBJ2-7; 8 bases are shared with TRBD1. The germline V gene encodes CDR1 SGHAT and CDR2 FQNNGV. The length of the CDR3 is 15 residues. Germline trimming cut 0 bases from V and 2 bases from J; bases unmatched to any gene: 3.